This is a list of T cell receptor beta chains from one sample in a study of Tregs in tolerant kidney transplant recipients. Only in-frame clones appear in the TCRdb table, and some are missing; sequencing was by immunoSEQ multiplex PCR. The sample records roughly 250,000 clones, about 80% being singletons. The specimen was CD4+ T cells from blood. These receptors were collected from a human donor in good health. The conserved cysteine and the conserved F or W are not part of the CDR3 here.

v_call cdr3_aa
TRBV5-1 ASSQTEANYGYT
TRBV2 ASSVNSHNEQF
TRBV18 ASSPRLNNEQF
TRBV5-6 ASRTSGRAHEQY
TRBV6-1 ASKLGTLDGYT
TRBV6-5 ASGSGGSTDTQY
TRBV5-4 ASRTDRANNEQF
TRBV6-6 ASIQGGQGGSDTQY
TRBV29-1 SVGLNMGQGKYEQY
TRBV7-9 ASSPQGVYEQY
TRBV21-1 ASSKSIGVNTEAF
TRBV18 ASSPGQGARYEQY
TRBV4-1 ASSRPTDQPQH
TRBV11-3 ASSLLGAGEETQY
TRBV30 ASEQGRTEAF
TRBV5-1 ASTVEGKTNEKLF
TRBV6-1 ASRYQGEGYT
TRBV13 ASSLVPGQGAGEQY
TRBV5-1 ASSPGELAGEAQY
TRBV5-1 ASSLTTDTQY
TRBV10-3 AISDSNQPQH
TRBV29-1 SVEDRSRRADTQY
TRBV15 ATSRDGRGTGELF
TRBV2 ASSDRAVLDRQPQH
TRBV4-1 ASSRGTENYGYT
TRBV18 ASSPTQGGGQPQH
TRBV25-1 ASSEFRQQETQY
TRBV19 AGRMGNTIY
TRBV10-2 ATRDSAAYEQY
TRBV19 ASSTLGTAGTDTQY
TRBV7-2 ASSDNYGYT
TRBV19 ASSTSGRDVYMMGTGELF
TRBV7-8 ASSFRGASADTQY
TRBV4-1 ASSQEALVVRKF
TRBV28 ASSLLGQGITDTQY
TRBV5-4 ASRQDRNYGYT
TRBV5-1 ASSLAGIRPNTEAF
TRBV2 ASSQRGRYNSPLH
TRBV7-9 ASSSPGYGYT
TRBV7-9 ASSLAGNTEAF
TRBV6-5 ASSPDRGGGNEQF
TRBV5-6 ASSLALWGNTEAF
TRBV15 ATSRGQGGEKLF
TRBV18 ASSPRPAGTDTQY
TRBV30 AWSLAGALRDTQY
TRBV25-1 ASSEASGRPGHNEQF
TRBV18 ASSPGQGIAGYT
TRBV6-1 ASSPDRANSPLH
TRBV4-2 ASSLGLRGRDTQY
TRBV10-1 ASSEQPNQPQH
TRBV7-9 ASSSFPALSGQYNEQF
TRBV6-5 ASSYSGRGPGNTIY
TRBV11-3 ASSDPRTSGGAETQY
TRBV5-1 ASSSGPSREKLF
TRBV5-1 ASSLTGTTHYEQY
TRBV9 ASSEGSHSGANVLT
TRBV5-6 ASSLVTVIYGYT
TRBV19 ASSGGTVTYEQY
TRBV27 ASSSGDQTELF
TRBV6-5 ASSYSRTGGGGGAF